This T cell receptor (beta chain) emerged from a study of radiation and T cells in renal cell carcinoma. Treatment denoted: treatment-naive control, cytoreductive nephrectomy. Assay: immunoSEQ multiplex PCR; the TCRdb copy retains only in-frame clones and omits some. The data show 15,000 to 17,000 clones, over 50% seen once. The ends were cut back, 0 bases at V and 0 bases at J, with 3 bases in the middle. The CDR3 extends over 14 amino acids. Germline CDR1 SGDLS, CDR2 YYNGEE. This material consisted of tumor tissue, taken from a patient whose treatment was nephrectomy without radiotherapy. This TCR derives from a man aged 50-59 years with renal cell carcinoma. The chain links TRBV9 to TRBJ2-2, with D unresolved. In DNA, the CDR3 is TGTGCCAGCAGCGTAGGGGCGAACACCGGGGAGCTGTTTTTT. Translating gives CASSVGANTGELFF. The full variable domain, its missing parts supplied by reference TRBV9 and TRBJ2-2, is DSGVTQTPKHLITATGQRVTLRCSPRSGDLSVYWYQQSLDQGLQFLIQYYNGEERAKGNILERFSAQQFPDLHSELNLSSLELGDSALYFCASSVGANTGELFFGEGSRLTVL.